The 11 T cell receptor beta chains below come from one sample, sequenced in a study of human T cells and chemical hapten exposure (dated by TCRdb to the early 2020s). Libraries were constructed by RACE. Sequencing used a NextSeq 500. TCRdb applied fastp at Q25 and MiXCR to the public reads, then kept only in-frame beta chains. Each CDR3 protein appears once, grouped with its most common genes and DNA. This sample comprises 150,000 or so distinct CDR3 sequences, more than 12% of them detected only once. The ten largest account for about 1.7% of the sample. Read against the paper, the sample's time point label means: patch test 1, 2 weeks after DPC sensitization. This sample's treatment or condition label indicates: therapeutic diphenylcyclopropenone sensitization with weekly scalp DPC. This material consisted of whole blood, taken in connection with sensitization to the hapten diphenylcyclopropenone (DPC). The receptors originated from a woman aged 25 to 45 with alopecia areata. Some clones in this sample may be carry-over from other donors' samples.

The rearrangement uses TRBV20-1 and TRBJ2-2; D is undetermined. The CDR3 consists of 13 residues. V dropped 5 bases and J dropped 1 base, with 8 bases sitting between them. The V gene's germline CDR1 is DFQATT and CDR2 SNEGSKA (reference sequence). The CDR3 is CSAADGNTGELFF. The CDR3 DNA sequence: TGCAGTGCTGCGGACGGGAACACCGGGGAGCTGTTTTTT.

The rearrangement links TRBV28 to TRBJ1-2; no clear D gene. This CDR3 has 12 amino acids. Trimming took 4 bases from V and 4 from J, leaving 7 bases between them. Germline V gene lookup returns CDR1 MDHEN and CDR2 SYDVKM. DNA for the CDR3: TGTGCCAGCAGTTGGGCAGCCTATGGCTACACCTTC. As protein: CASSWAAYGYTF.

The CDR3 DNA is TGTGCCTGGTCCCGGGACAGTTCCTACGAGCAGTACTTC. It codes for CAWSRDSSYEQYF. The V and J genes are TRBV30 and TRBJ2-7, with 7 bases aligning to TRBD1. Germline lookup yields CDR1 GTSNPN and CDR2 SVGIG (reference sequence). This CDR3 comprises 13 residues. J lost 1 base, V lost 5 bases, and 5 bases had no gene match.

The CDR3 loop reads CASSSSGRAADEQFF. CDR3 nucleotide sequence: TGCGCCAGCAGCTCTAGCGGGAGGGCCGCCGATGAGCAGTTCTTC. The chain employs TRBV5-1 and TRBJ2-1; 12 bases line up with TRBD2. V shed 3 bases and J 8 bases; nucleotides not matched to a gene: 6. The CDR3 has 15 residues. Germline CDR1 reads SGHRS; CDR2 reads YFSETQ.

This clonotype came up many times. CDR3 sequence: CSAIAGPSYEQYF. In DNA, the CDR3 is TGCAGCGCAATAGCGGGGCCCTCCTACGAGCAGTACTTC. The chain couples TRBV29-1 to TRBJ2-7; 8 bases are a match to TRBD2. The V gene end was trimmed by 7 bases and the J gene end by 0 bases; junction bases not matched to a gene: 5. This CDR3 comprises 13 residues. The germline gives CDR1 SQVTM, CDR2 ANQGSEA.

The table lists this clonotype with a few counts. The V and J genes are TRBV7-2 and TRBJ1-2; D might be TRBD1 (6 bases). V was clipped by 1 base and J by 0 bases, with 9 bases between them. The CDR3 runs to 15 residues. The germline V gene has CDR1 SGHTA and CDR2 FQGNSA. The CDR3 loop reads CASSLGTAPNYGYTF. For the CDR3, the DNA is TGTGCCAGCAGCTTAGGGACAGCCCCTAACTATGGCTACACCTTC. Looking up the rest from reference TRBV7-2 and TRBJ1-2 gives the full variable domain: GAGVSQSPSNKVTEKGKDVELRCDPISGHTALYWYRQSLGQGLEFLIYFQGNSAPDKSGLPSDRFSAERTGGSVSTLTIQRTQQEDSAVYLCASSLGTAPNYGYTFGSGTRLTVV.

This clonotype showed up just a few times. V usage is TRBV29-1 and J usage is TRBJ2-3, with TRBD1 as a possible D gene (5 bases). The V end was cut by 7 bases, the J end by 4 bases, with 18 bases between. The germline V gene has CDR1 SQVTM and CDR2 ANQGSEA. CDR3 size: 14 residues. The CDR3 coding sequence is TGCAGCGCAACCCGGGCGACAGTCCCAGATACGCAGTATTTT. It encodes CSATRATVPDTQYF.

This clonotype has just a few counts. The chain uses TRBV7-2 and TRBJ2-2; D ambiguous. Trimming stripped 5 bases from V and 1 base from J, with 8 bases between. Germline values: CDR1 SGHTA, CDR2 FQGNSA. CDR3 size: 14 residues. CDR3 protein: CASSLALNTGELFF. For the CDR3, the DNA is TGTGCCAGCAGCCTCGCCCTGAACACCGGGGAGCTGTTTTTT.

This chain uses TRBV29-1 with TRBJ2-1; D not resolved. V lost 6 bases to trimming and J lost 6 bases, with 18 bases between them. The CDR3 runs to 14 residues. CDR1 and CDR2 from the germline V gene are SQVTM and ANQGSEA. CDR3 nucleotides: TGCAGCGTCCTCAGACTTGGGCACGCCAATGAGCAGTTCTTC. The encoded protein is CSVLRLGHANEQFF.

The genes are TRBV6-1 and TRBJ2-3; 12 bases map to TRBD2. The CDR3 is 15 residues long. Unmatched junction bases numbered 3, after V lost 2 bases and J lost 6 bases. Germline V gene sequence: CDR1 MNHNS, CDR2 SASEGT. The chain's CDR3 is CASSELTSGRDTQYF. For the CDR3, the DNA is TGTGCCAGCAGTGAATTAACTAGCGGGAGGGATACGCAGTATTTT.

The sample holds many counts of this clonotype. The chain carries TRBV28 and TRBJ1-2, with TRBD1 identical over 9 bases. The germline V gene encodes CDR1 MDHEN and CDR2 SYDVKM. V was clipped by 8 bases and J by 5 bases; unmatched bases: 6. The CDR3 runs 13 residues. The CDR3 region has the DNA TGTGCCAGCCTCGACAGGGGGACGTATGGCTACACCTTC. The encoded protein is CASLDRGTYGYTF.